The 29 T cell receptor beta chains presented below share a single source sample, sequenced in a study of beta chain features in type 1 diabetes. Study-level points and caveats: Shorter TCRB CDR3s, moderately but significantly so, marked every one of the four CD4+ subsets in Type 1 diabetes patients.

Every bit of the isolated RNA underwent reverse transcription, so sequencing read expressed TCRB transcripts. Clones were sequenced by immunoSEQ multiplex PCR, and TCRdb holds only the in-frame ones, with some missing. Of some 250,000 clones in the sample, about 11% were seen once. The antigens these receptors bind are not known. Sequencing input: naive CD4+ T cells from blood. These receptors all stem from a young man with type 1 diabetes.

This clone has more than one count but fewer than ten. The gene calls are TRBV30 and TRBJ2-6, with D maybe TRBD2 (6 bases). V dropped 5 bases and J dropped 4 bases, with 15 bases sitting between them. The CDR3 covers 15 residues. The germline gives CDR1 GTSNPN, CDR2 SVGIG (reference sequence). CDR3 sequence: CAWSEGIGGANVLTF. CDR3 DNA sequence: TGTGCCTGGTCGGAGGGAATCGGGGGGGCCAACGTCCTGACTTTC.

A few counts support this clone. The chain employs TRBV9 and TRBJ2-3; 8 nucleotides agree with TRBD2. The CDR3 has 15 amino acids. Germline-derived CDR1 and CDR2 are SGDLS and YYNGEE. Trimming at V came to 2 bases and at J to 4 bases, leaving 6 bases not matched to a gene. The CDR3 bases are TGTGCCAGCAGCGTGGGACTAGATCATCCAGATACGCAGTATTTT. Protein sequence: CASSVGLDHPDTQYF. The entire variable domain, with the rest obtained from reference TRBV9 and TRBJ2-3, is as follows: DSGVTQTPKHLITATGQRVTLRCSPRSGDLSVYWYQQSLDQGLQFLIQYYNGEERAKGNILERFSAQQFPDLHSELNLSSLELGDSALYFCASSVGLDHPDTQYFGPGTRLTVL.

The chain joins TRBV30 to TRBJ2-5, with TRBD1 matching 10 bases. With V trimmed by 5 bases and J by 4 bases, 4 bases remained unmatched. The length of the CDR3 is 13 residues. The germline CDR1 and CDR2 sequences are GTSNPN and SVGIG (reference sequence). The CDR3 bases are TGTGCCTGGGACAGGGGGCGCGGAGAGACCCAGTACTTC. Translating it yields CAWDRGRGETQYF.

This clone came up a few times. The CDR3 protein is CSVIIQGRVSSNTEAFF. The CDR3 coding sequence is TGCAGCGTCATAATACAGGGAAGGGTGAGTTCGAACACTGAAGCTTTCTTT. The rearrangement joins TRBV29-1 to TRBJ1-1; the D gene is possibly TRBD1 (6 bases). Germline-derived CDR1 and CDR2 are SQVTM and ANQGSEA. Trimming cost V 6 bases and J 1 base, with 24 bases left between them. The CDR3 loop spans 17 amino acids.

This clone was detected only a few times. The J gene is TRBJ2-5, the V gene TRBV6-5, with 9 nucleotides matching TRBD2. The germline V gene encodes CDR1 MNHEY and CDR2 SVGAGI. There are 14 residues in the CDR3. With 4 bases clipped from V and 7 bases from J, the junction kept 7 bases outside the gene matches. The CDR3 bases are TGTGCCAGCAGTTTTAAGCGGGGGGTGAGGACCCAGTACTTC. Encoded protein: CASSFKRGVRTQYF.

Here the CDR3 DNA reads TGCGCCAGCAGCTCACTAGCGGGGGGGCCACAAGAGACCCAGTACTTC. This encodes CASSSLAGGPQETQYF. The rearrangement links TRBV5-1 to TRBJ2-5, with TRBD2 matching over 13 bases. After removal of 3 bases from V and 2 bases from J, the junction contained 4 bases not matched to a gene. CDR1 SGHRS and CDR2 YFSETQ come from the germline V gene. The length of the CDR3 is 16 residues.

V usage is TRBV7-2 and J usage is TRBJ2-2; no reliable D call. Between the trimmed V and J ends, which lost 3 bases and 1 base, there was a span of 6 bases. The V gene's germline CDR1 is SGHTA and CDR2 FQGNSA. This CDR3 comprises 14 residues. CDR3 residues: CASSLAGNTGELFF. CDR3 bases: TGTGCCAGCAGCTTGGCAGGGAACACCGGGGAGCTGTTTTTT.

The genes are TRBV5-1 and TRBJ2-3; maybe TRBD2 (5 bases). In germline, CDR1 is SGHRS, CDR2 YFSETQ. The germline V and J ends were trimmed by 0 bases and 4 bases, with 15 bases remaining between them. The CDR3 runs 16 residues. CDR3 bases: TGCGCCAGCAGCTTGGTACTAGTCGGTGAGGCAGATACGCAGTATTTT. Its translation is CASSLVLVGEADTQYF.

V usage is TRBV5-1 and J usage is TRBJ2-5; D perhaps matches TRBD1 (6 bases). Germline lookup yields CDR1 SGHRS and CDR2 YFSETQ. The CDR3 runs 15 residues. V lost 1 base and J lost 3, with 13 bases in between. CDR3 residues: CASSLWPGQEETQYF. In DNA, the CDR3 is TGCGCCAGCAGCTTGTGGCCGGGACAAGAAGAGACCCAGTACTTC.

The chain recombines TRBV7-8 with TRBJ1-2, with 8 bases lining up with TRBD1. J gave up 5 bases and V 5 bases, and 4 bases lay outside the gene matches. The CDR3 has 13 residues. The germline V gene has CDR1 SGHVS and CDR2 FQNEAQ. The DNA of the CDR3 is TGTGCCAGCAGCCCAGACAGGGGATATGGCTACACCTTC. This codes for CASSPDRGYGYTF.

The chain recombines TRBV15 with TRBJ2-3; 11 bases line up with TRBD2. The CDR3 covers 17 residues. Losses at the gene ends were 5 bases for V and 2 bases for J; bases not matched to a gene: 9. Germline values: CDR1 LNHNV, CDR2 YYDKDF (reference sequence). As DNA, the CDR3 is TGTGCCACCAGCGGTCAACTAGCGGGGGTGTTCACAGATACGCAGTATTTT. Protein product: CATSGQLAGVFTDTQYF.

The chain has TRBV5-1 and TRBJ2-7; 9 bases match TRBD1. The CDR3 is 14 residues long. Germline lookup yields CDR1 SGHRS and CDR2 YFSETQ. Unmatched junction bases numbered 4, after V lost 2 bases and J lost 4 bases. Written as DNA, the CDR3 is TGCGCCAGCAGCTTTTCCGACAGGGGGTACGAGCAGTACTTC. Translated, it gives CASSFSDRGYEQYF.

The gene calls are TRBV28 and TRBJ2-5; 12 bases map to TRBD1. This CDR3 has 15 amino acids. Germline V gives CDR1 MDHEN, CDR2 SYDVKM. V dropped 4 bases and J dropped 6; count of bases not matched to a gene: 6. CDR3 protein: CASSSGQGARKTQYF. As DNA, the CDR3 is TGTGCCAGCAGTTCGGGACAGGGGGCTAGAAAGACCCAGTACTTC.

The chain recombines TRBV5-1 with TRBJ2-7; 10 positions match TRBD1. Looked up from germline, CDR1 is SGHRS and CDR2 is YFSETQ. CDR3 size: 14 residues. Unmatched junction bases numbered 4, after V lost 3 bases and J lost 4 bases. The CDR3 sequence: CASSWDRGPYEQYF. The CDR3 nucleotides are TGCGCCAGCAGCTGGGACAGGGGCCCATACGAGCAGTACTTC.

DNA for the CDR3: TGCGCCAGCAGCCAAGCTACAGGGGATCGAGGCTACACCTTC. Its protein product is CASSQATGDRGYTF. The chain employs TRBV4-1 and TRBJ1-2; 7 nucleotides match TRBD1. Germline trimming cut 1 base from V and 8 bases from J; bases unmatched to any gene: 7. The CDR3 has 14 residues. The germline gives CDR1 MGHRA, CDR2 YSYEKL.

Only a few counts were recorded for this clone. This rearrangement joins TRBV6-5 to TRBJ2-3, with D perhaps matching TRBD2 (5 bases). This CDR3 has 12 amino acids. Germline assignment: CDR1 MNHEY and CDR2 SVGAGI. The V gene lost 0 bases and the J gene lost 11 bases, with 9 bases spanning the gap. The CDR3 loop is CASSYSGEGQYF. The CDR3 coding sequence is TGTGCCAGCAGTTACTCGGGCGAGGGGCAGTATTTT.

The sample holds a few counts of this clone. This chain's CDR3 is CASSPPSAGADTQYF. The CDR3 coding sequence is TGTGCCAGCAGCCCTCCCAGTGCCGGGGCAGATACGCAGTATTTT. The rearrangement links TRBV9 to TRBJ2-3; possibly TRBD2 for D (5 bases). The V end lost 4 bases, the J end lost 4 bases, and 16 bases lay between the germline ends. This CDR3 is 15 amino acids long. Per germline, CDR1 SGDLS and CDR2 YYNGEE.

In this sample, this clone turned up a few times. This chain connects TRBV4-1 to TRBJ1-5; D gene uncertain. The CDR3 contains 13 residues. The germline V and J ends were trimmed by 1 base and 4 bases, with 5 bases remaining between them. Germline lookup yields CDR1 MGHRA and CDR2 YSYEKL. CDR3 in amino acids: CASSQGRNQPQHF. In DNA form, the CDR3 reads TGCGCCAGCAGCCAAGGGCGGAATCAGCCCCAGCATTTT.

The V gene is TRBV4-3, the J gene TRBJ2-1, with D unresolved. The CDR3 is 16 residues long. Trimming took off 1 base at V and 2 bases at J, with 12 bases between the two ends. Germline lookup yields CDR1 LGHNA and CDR2 YSLEER. The CDR3 DNA reads TGCGCCAGCAGCCAAGCCGCCAGTGTACCCTACAATGAGCAGTTCTTC. This sequence encodes CASSQAASVPYNEQFF.

The chain has TRBV5-4 and TRBJ1-1; D not resolved. The CDR3 consists of 13 residues. Trimming stripped 4 bases from V and 1 base from J, with 8 bases between. CDR1 is SGHNT, CDR2 YYREEE, per germline (reference sequence). The DNA of the CDR3 is TGTGCCAGCAGCCAACTGAGGAACACTGAAGCTTTCTTT. Translation: CASSQLRNTEAFF.

This clone has a handful of counts. The chain employs TRBV7-2 and TRBJ1-6; D gene uncertain. V dropped 2 bases and J dropped 6 bases, with 8 bases sitting between them. This CDR3 comprises 14 residues. CDR1 is SGHTA, CDR2 FQGNSA, per germline. The chain's CDR3 is CASSLQALNSPLHF. CDR3 coding DNA: TGTGCCAGCAGCTTACAGGCGCTTAATTCACCCCTCCACTTT.

This clone was found a few times. The chain combines TRBV6-1 with TRBJ1-5, with D unresolved. The germline CDR1 and CDR2 sequences are MNHNS and SASEGT. The V end lost 6 bases, the J end lost 10 bases, and 13 bases lay between the germline ends. The CDR3 is made up of 12 amino acids. CDR3 residues: CASRDQASPQHF. CDR3 nucleotide sequence: TGTGCCAGCAGGGATCAAGCGTCCCCCCAGCATTTT.

This clone showed up just a few times. This sequence joins TRBV2 and TRBJ1-2, with 8 bases lining up with TRBD1. The V gene's germline CDR1 is SNHLY and CDR2 FYNNEI. Trimming cost V 6 bases and J 5 bases; bases outside gene matches: 5. The CDR3 is made up of 13 amino acids. The CDR3 sequence is CASSGQGKYGYTF. In DNA form, the CDR3 reads TGTGCCAGCAGCGGACAGGGAAAGTATGGCTACACCTTC.

This clone has more than one count but fewer than ten. The chain combines TRBV5-6 with TRBJ1-1; D is ambiguous. Germline V gene lookup returns CDR1 SGHDT and CDR2 YYEEEE. This CDR3 spans 13 amino acids. V lost 2 bases, J lost 3 bases, and 8 bases lay in between. The CDR3 sequence: CASSLRRDTEAFF. The DNA for the CDR3 is TGTGCCAGCAGCTTACGGCGGGACACTGAAGCTTTCTTT.

The genes are TRBV6-5 and TRBJ1-1; the match to TRBD1 covers 7 bases. V was clipped by 5 bases and J by 6 bases; unmatched bases: 6. Germline V gene data show CDR1 as MNHEY and CDR2 as SVGAGI. CDR3 length: 13 amino acids. The CDR3 nucleotides read TGTGCCAGCAGTGGGTACAGGGGACCTGAAGCTTTCTTT. It yields the protein CASSGYRGPEAFF.

This clone was picked up a small number of times. A read error may account for a junction end that differs from germline. This sequence joins TRBV2 and TRBJ1-2; D remains ambiguous. The germline V gene encodes CDR1 SNHLY and CDR2 FYNNEI. This CDR3 region has 13 residues. CDR3: CASSEGLRTDSPF. CDR3 nucleotide sequence: TGTGCCAGCAGTGAAGGGCTTCGGACGGACTCCCCCTTC.

The chain recombines TRBV29-1 with TRBJ1-1, with TRBD1 matching 7 bases. CDR1 is SQVTM, CDR2 ANQGSEA, per germline. The CDR3 covers 15 residues. With V trimmed by 7 bases and J by 4 bases, 15 bases remained unmatched. In DNA form, the CDR3 reads TGCAGCGCCTCCCGACAGGGAGATGCGACCACTGAAGCTTTCTTT. This sequence encodes CSASRQGDATTEAFF.

The chain joins TRBV28 to TRBJ2-6; TRBD2 might be the D (6 bases). V dropped 5 bases and J dropped 2 bases, with 10 bases sitting between them. Germline loops: CDR1 MDHEN, CDR2 SYDVKM. The CDR3 covers 15 residues. The chain's CDR3 is CASSPPGAGANVLTF. The DNA for the CDR3 is TGTGCCAGCAGTCCACCGGGAGCTGGGGCCAACGTCCTGACTTTC.

This chain joins TRBV30 and TRBJ2-5, with D unresolved. This CDR3 is 12 amino acids long. From germline, CDR1 is GTSNPN and CDR2 SVGIG (reference sequence). V lost 5 bases and J 1 base, leaving 8 bases between the germline ends. The CDR3 here is CAWEPSQETQYF. CDR3 sequence (DNA): TGTGCCTGGGAGCCGAGCCAAGAGACCCAGTACTTC.